This T cell receptor (beta chain) was sequenced in a study of CXCR4 blockade with PD-1 therapy in pancreatic cancer. Clones were sequenced by immunoSEQ multiplex PCR, and TCRdb holds only the in-frame ones, with some missing. The sample shows approximately 3,500 clones, more than 35% of them seen only once. To note about this clone: Antigen specificity is unknown.

Findings and limits, study-wide: Intratumoral clonality (mean around 0.13) exceeded healthy blood (roughly 0.05) but did not track survival. Frequent tumor clones were encoded by many distinct rearrangements, suggesting shared antigens.

V lost 0 bases to trimming and J lost 4 bases, with 10 bases between them. The CDR3 consists of 15 residues. CDR1 is LNHNV, CDR2 YYDKDF, per germline (reference sequence). This TCR was recovered from a human donor with pancreatic ductal adenocarcinoma. Sequencing used tumor tissue. This sequence joins TRBV15 and TRBJ1-5; a possible D gene is TRBD1 (5 bases). CDR3 residues: CATSREFRQNQPQHF. CDR3 in DNA: TGTGCCACCAGCAGAGAATTCCGACAGAATCAGCCCCAGCATTTT.